This is a list of T cell receptor beta chains from one sample in a study of blood T cell repertoires in COVID-19. Assay used: immunoSEQ multiplex PCR; TCRdb lists only in-frame clones, some missing. This table has around 100,000 clones, around 85% appearing once. The specimen sequenced was peripheral blood. The receptors stem from a woman older than 75 with active or convalescent COVID-19. Both conserved end residues are part of each CDR3. Fields, in order: D gene, V gene, J gene, clone size, CDR3 protein, CDR3 DNA. A D gene is named only where the DNA matches it firmly. Only part of the rows carry a size: once, few, many, or a class if the clone is expanded.

d_gene: NA
v_gene: TRBV7-3
j_gene: TRBJ1-1
abundance: NA
CDR3aa: CASSYDWNTEAFF
CDR3nt: TGTGCCAGCAGCTATGACTGGAACACTGAAGCTTTCTTT

d_gene: TRBD1
v_gene: TRBV28
j_gene: TRBJ1-3
abundance: few
CDR3aa: CASRAMDRGYGNTIYF
CDR3nt: TGTGCCAGCAGAGCCATGGACAGGGGGTATGGAAACACCATATATTTT

d_gene: NA
v_gene: TRBV18
j_gene: TRBJ1-1
abundance: NA
CDR3aa: CASSPLDRGVNTEAFF
CDR3nt: TGTGCCAGCTCACCACTCGACAGAGGAGTGAACACTGAAGCTTTCTTT

d_gene: TRBD2
v_gene: TRBV12-3/TRBV12-4
j_gene: TRBJ2-1
abundance: NA
CDR3aa: CASSSSGEQFF
CDR3nt: TGTGCCAGCAGTTCTAGCGGGGAGCAGTTCTTC

d_gene: TRBD2
v_gene: TRBV6-2/TRBV6-3
j_gene: TRBJ2-2
abundance: NA
CDR3aa: CASRPSGRTTGELFF
CDR3nt: TGTGCCAGCAGACCTAGCGGGAGAACCACCGGGGAGCTGTTTTTT

d_gene: TRBD1
v_gene: TRBV5-4
j_gene: TRBJ1-1
abundance: once
CDR3aa: CASSSDRGRDTEAFF
CDR3nt: TGTGCCAGCAGCTCTGACAGGGGGCGGGACACTGAAGCTTTCTTT

d_gene: TRBD2
v_gene: TRBV5-1
j_gene: TRBJ2-7
abundance: NA
CDR3aa: CASNIAGGSYEQYF
CDR3nt: TGCGCCAGCAACATAGCGGGGGGGAGCTACGAGCAGTACTTC

d_gene: NA
v_gene: TRBV7-8
j_gene: TRBJ1-2
abundance: NA
CDR3aa: CASSLMVTIRLGGYTF
CDR3nt: TGTGCCAGCAGCTTAATGGTGACAATAAGGTTAGGCGGGTACACCTTC

d_gene: TRBD2
v_gene: TRBV28
j_gene: TRBJ2-2
abundance: once
CDR3aa: CASSFGLAGTGELFF
CDR3nt: TGTGCCAGCAGTTTTGGACTAGCGGGAACCGGGGAGCTGTTTTTT

d_gene: NA
v_gene: TRBV10-3
j_gene: TRBJ2-7
abundance: NA
CDR3aa: CAIRGSSYEQYF
CDR3nt: TGTGCCATCAGGGGGAGTTCCTACGAGCAGTACTTC

d_gene: NA
v_gene: TRBV7-2
j_gene: TRBJ2-3
abundance: once
CDR3aa: CASSAPRDTQYF
CDR3nt: TGTGCCAGCAGCGCCCCCCGGGATACGCAGTATTTT

d_gene: TRBD2
v_gene: TRBV5-6
j_gene: TRBJ2-3
abundance: NA
CDR3aa: CASSFVGGGAADTQYF
CDR3nt: TGTGCCAGCAGCTTTGTGGGCGGGGGGGCGGCAGATACGCAGTATTTT

d_gene: TRBD1
v_gene: TRBV7-2
j_gene: TRBJ1-6
abundance: NA
CDR3aa: CASSPYRGVYNSPLHF
CDR3nt: TGTGCCAGCAGCCCTTACAGGGGCGTCTATAATTCACCCCTCCACTTT

d_gene: NA
v_gene: TRBV3-1/TRBV3-2
j_gene: TRBJ2-2
abundance: NA
CDR3aa: CASSQASYTGELFF
CDR3nt: TGTGCCAGCAGCCAAGCTAGCTATACCGGGGAGCTGTTTTTT

d_gene: TRBD1
v_gene: TRBV12-3/TRBV12-4
j_gene: TRBJ1-2
abundance: NA
CDR3aa: CASRGQNNYGYTF
CDR3nt: TGTGCCAGCAGGGGACAGAACAACTATGGCTACACCTTC

d_gene: NA
v_gene: TRBV3-1/TRBV3-2
j_gene: TRBJ1-4
abundance: NA
CDR3aa: CASSQKGGGSEKLFF
CDR3nt: TGTGCCAGCAGCCAAAAGGGGGGGGGTAGCGAAAAACTGTTTTTT

d_gene: TRBD2
v_gene: TRBV19
j_gene: TRBJ2-3
abundance: NA
CDR3aa: CASSPSPRGGVTDTQYF
CDR3nt: TGTGCCAGTAGCCCCTCCCCTCGGGGGGGCGTCACAGATACGCAGTATTTT

d_gene: NA
v_gene: TRBV11-2
j_gene: TRBJ1-2
abundance: once
CDR3aa: CASSNQNYGYTF
CDR3nt: TGTGCCAGCAGCAACCAGAACTATGGCTACACCTTC

d_gene: NA
v_gene: TRBV5-6
j_gene: TRBJ1-6
abundance: NA
CDR3aa: CASSFIQPTPLHF
CDR3nt: TGTGCCAGCAGCTTTATACAGCCGACACCCCTCCACTTT

d_gene: TRBD1
v_gene: TRBV27
j_gene: TRBJ2-5
abundance: few
CDR3aa: CASSPMGTGWETQYF
CDR3nt: TGTGCCAGCAGTCCTATGGGGACAGGGTGGGAGACCCAGTACTTC

d_gene: NA
v_gene: TRBV30
j_gene: TRBJ1-4
abundance: NA
CDR3aa: CAWSTGRANEKLFF
CDR3nt: TGTGCCTGGAGTACGGGCAGGGCGAATGAAAAACTGTTTTTT

d_gene: NA
v_gene: TRBV19
j_gene: TRBJ1-1
abundance: NA
CDR3aa: CASSRDSWQGMNTEAFF
CDR3nt: TGTGCCAGTAGTAGAGATTCGTGGCAGGGGATGAACACTGAAGCTTTCTTT

d_gene: NA
v_gene: TRBV4-2
j_gene: TRBJ2-5
abundance: NA
CDR3aa: CASSPYPQETQYF
CDR3nt: TGTGCCAGCAGCCCCTATCCCCAAGAGACCCAGTACTTC

d_gene: NA
v_gene: TRBV20-1
j_gene: TRBJ1-2
abundance: NA
CDR3aa: CSARFSYGYTF
CDR3nt: TGCAGTGCTAGATTCTCCTATGGCTACACCTTC

d_gene: TRBD2
v_gene: TRBV11-2
j_gene: TRBJ2-1
abundance: NA
CDR3aa: CASSHSGSSYNEQFF
CDR3nt: TGTGCCAGCAGCCATAGCGGGAGTTCCTACAATGAGCAGTTCTTC

d_gene: NA
v_gene: TRBV10-3
j_gene: TRBJ1-2
abundance: few
CDR3aa: CAISGHRYGYTF
CDR3nt: TGTGCCATCAGTGGACATCGCTATGGCTACACCTTC

d_gene: NA
v_gene: TRBV19
j_gene: TRBJ1-6
abundance: NA
CDR3aa: CAVSGAGFGSPLHF
CDR3nt: TGTGCCGTATCAGGGGCTGGGTTCGGTTCACCCCTCCACTTT

d_gene: NA
v_gene: TRBV6-4
j_gene: TRBJ1-1
abundance: NA
CDR3aa: CASSEGPRSTEAFF
CDR3nt: TGTGCCAGCAGTGAGGGGCCCCGCTCCACTGAAGCTTTCTTT

d_gene: NA
v_gene: TRBV7-3
j_gene: TRBJ2-3
abundance: once
CDR3aa: CASSFWGADTQYF
CDR3nt: TGTGCCAGCAGCTTTTGGGGCGCAGATACGCAGTATTTT

d_gene: NA
v_gene: TRBV4-1
j_gene: TRBJ2-2
abundance: NA
CDR3aa: CASSQVSQGTGELFF
CDR3nt: TGCGCCAGCAGCCAAGTTTCGCAGGGCACCGGGGAGCTGTTTTTT

d_gene: NA
v_gene: TRBV25-1
j_gene: TRBJ2-1
abundance: NA
CDR3aa: CASSENTGYGYNEQFF
CDR3nt: TGTGCCAGCAGTGAAAACACAGGGTATGGGTACAATGAGCAGTTCTTC

d_gene: NA
v_gene: TRBV28
j_gene: TRBJ1-1
abundance: once
CDR3aa: CASRTKGHRGTEAFF
CDR3nt: TGTGCCAGCAGGACTAAGGGACACCGGGGCACTGAAGCTTTCTTT

d_gene: NA
v_gene: TRBV29-1
j_gene: TRBJ1-2
abundance: NA
CDR3aa: CSVEATGPNYGYTF
CDR3nt: TGCAGCGTTGAAGCCACAGGTCCTAACTATGGCTACACCTTC

d_gene: NA
v_gene: TRBV27
j_gene: TRBJ2-7
abundance: NA
CDR3aa: CASSLVGGLSSYEQYF
CDR3nt: TGTGCCAGCAGTTTAGTGGGGGGTCTAAGCTCCTACGAGCAGTACTTC

d_gene: TRBD1
v_gene: TRBV27
j_gene: TRBJ2-7
abundance: NA
CDR3aa: CASSPQGAIYEQYF
CDR3nt: TGTGCCAGCAGCCCACAGGGGGCAATCTACGAGCAGTACTTC

d_gene: TRBD1
v_gene: TRBV28
j_gene: TRBJ1-5
abundance: NA
CDR3aa: CASLLGQGANQPQHF
CDR3nt: TGTGCCAGCTTATTGGGGCAGGGGGCGAATCAGCCCCAGCATTTT

d_gene: TRBD1
v_gene: TRBV5-1
j_gene: TRBJ1-2
abundance: NA
CDR3aa: CASSSGQGRYTF
CDR3nt: TGCGCCAGCAGCTCGGGACAGGGGCGCTACACCTTC

d_gene: NA
v_gene: TRBV27
j_gene: TRBJ1-3
abundance: NA
CDR3aa: CASSSQRLGNTIYF
CDR3nt: TGTGCCAGCAGTTCTCAGAGGCTTGGAAACACCATATATTTT

d_gene: NA
v_gene: TRBV5-4
j_gene: TRBJ2-3
abundance: NA
CDR3aa: CASSQPGWSTDTQYF
CDR3nt: TGTGCCAGCAGCCAACCAGGGTGGAGCACAGATACGCAGTATTTT

d_gene: NA
v_gene: TRBV9
j_gene: TRBJ1-2
abundance: few
CDR3aa: CASSVGQSNYGYTF
CDR3nt: TGTGCCAGCAGCGTAGGACAATCTAACTATGGCTACACCTTC

d_gene: TRBD1
v_gene: TRBV7-9
j_gene: TRBJ2-1
abundance: NA
CDR3aa: CASSPGPTGAYNEQFF
CDR3nt: TGTGCCAGCAGCCCCGGTCCCACAGGGGCCTACAATGAGCAGTTCTTC

d_gene: NA
v_gene: TRBV2
j_gene: TRBJ2-3
abundance: NA
CDR3aa: CASRSGWGDTQYF
CDR3nt: TGTGCCAGCAGGAGCGGGTGGGGAGATACGCAGTATTTT

d_gene: NA
v_gene: TRBV6-6
j_gene: TRBJ1-1
abundance: NA
CDR3aa: CASSLGGETEAFF
CDR3nt: TGTGCCAGCAGTCTTGGGGGCGAAACTGAAGCTTTCTTT

d_gene: NA
v_gene: TRBV28
j_gene: TRBJ1-2
abundance: NA
CDR3aa: CASSFLESYTF
CDR3nt: TGTGCCAGCAGTTTCCTAGAGAGCTACACCTTC

d_gene: TRBD1
v_gene: TRBV6-2/TRBV6-3
j_gene: TRBJ1-5
abundance: NA
CDR3aa: CASSSGTENQPQHF
CDR3nt: TGTGCCAGCAGCTCCGGGACAGAGAATCAGCCCCAGCATTTT

d_gene: TRBD1
v_gene: TRBV6-6
j_gene: TRBJ1-2
abundance: NA
CDR3aa: CASSYPIMTGKQSYTF
CDR3nt: TGTGCCAGCAGTTACCCAATTATGACAGGGAAGCAGAGCTACACCTTC

d_gene: TRBD1
v_gene: TRBV14
j_gene: TRBJ1-2
abundance: NA
CDR3aa: CASSHEDRGQGYTF
CDR3nt: TGTGCCAGCAGCCACGAGGACAGGGGCCAGGGCTACACCTTC

d_gene: NA
v_gene: TRBV28
j_gene: TRBJ2-5
abundance: few
CDR3aa: CAITGDYQETQYF
CDR3nt: TGTGCCATCACCGGGGATTACCAAGAGACCCAGTACTTC

d_gene: TRBD2
v_gene: TRBV2
j_gene: TRBJ2-3
abundance: NA
CDR3aa: CASTGTSGDTQYF
CDR3nt: TGTGCCAGCACTGGGACTAGCGGAGATACGCAGTATTTT

d_gene: NA
v_gene: TRBV30
j_gene: TRBJ1-5
abundance: NA
CDR3aa: CAWRERGRGNQPQHF
CDR3nt: TGTGCCTGGAGGGAACGGGGTCGTGGCAATCAGCCCCAGCATTTT

d_gene: TRBD1
v_gene: TRBV6-5
j_gene: TRBJ1-2
abundance: NA
CDR3aa: CASSPRTGGYGYTF
CDR3nt: TGTGCCAGCAGTCCCCGGACAGGGGGCTATGGCTACACCTTC

d_gene: NA
v_gene: TRBV9
j_gene: TRBJ2-3
abundance: NA
CDR3aa: CASSVGQGWVALTDTQYF
CDR3nt: TGTGCCAGCAGCGTAGGGCAGGGGTGGGTAGCTCTCACAGATACGCAGTATTTT

d_gene: NA
v_gene: TRBV7-3
j_gene: TRBJ2-1
abundance: NA
CDR3aa: CASSLRGLPYNEQFF
CDR3nt: TGTGCCAGCAGCTTAAGGGGACTCCCCTACAATGAGCAGTTCTTC

d_gene: NA
v_gene: TRBV5-1
j_gene: TRBJ1-6
abundance: NA
CDR3aa: CASSLGSSSALHF
CDR3nt: TGCGCCAGCAGCTTGGGGTCATCTTCAGCCCTCCACTTT

d_gene: NA
v_gene: TRBV29-1
j_gene: TRBJ2-3
abundance: NA
CDR3aa: CSVGYGDTQYF
CDR3nt: TGCAGCGTTGGTTACGGAGATACGCAGTATTTT

d_gene: NA
v_gene: TRBV5-4
j_gene: TRBJ1-2
abundance: NA
CDR3aa: CASRGESNYGYTF
CDR3nt: TGTGCCAGCAGAGGGGAATCTAACTATGGCTACACCTTC

d_gene: NA
v_gene: TRBV5-5
j_gene: TRBJ1-4
abundance: NA
CDR3aa: CASSLAGAGTNEKLFF
CDR3nt: TGTGCCAGCAGCTTGGCAGGGGCTGGAACTAATGAAAAACTGTTTTTT